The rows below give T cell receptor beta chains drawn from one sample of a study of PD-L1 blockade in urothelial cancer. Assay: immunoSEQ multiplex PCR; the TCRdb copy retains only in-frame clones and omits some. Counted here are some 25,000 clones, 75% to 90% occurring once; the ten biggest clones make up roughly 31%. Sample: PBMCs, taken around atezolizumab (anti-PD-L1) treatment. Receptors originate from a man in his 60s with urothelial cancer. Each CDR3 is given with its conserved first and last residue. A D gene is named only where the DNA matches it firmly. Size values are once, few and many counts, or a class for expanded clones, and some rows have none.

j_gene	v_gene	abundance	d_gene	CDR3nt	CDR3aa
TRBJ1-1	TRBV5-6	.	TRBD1	TGTGCCAGCAGCCGGGGACAGGGCTCAGCTTTCTTT	CASSRGQGSAFF
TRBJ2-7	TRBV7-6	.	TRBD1	TGTGCCAGCAGCTTAGCGGGACAGGGGGCAAACGAGCAGTACTTC	CASSLAGQGANEQYF
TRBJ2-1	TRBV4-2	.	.	TGTGCCAGCAGCCAAGTGGAGCGGAGCTCCTACAATGAGCAGTTCTTC	CASSQVERSSYNEQFF
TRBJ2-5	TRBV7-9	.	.	TGTGCCAAAAAAGAGAGACAGGTCAGGCAAGAGACCCAGTACTTC	CAKKERQVRQETQYF
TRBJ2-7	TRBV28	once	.	TGTGCCAGCAGTTTTCAGCTCCGGGACACCAGCTCCTACGAGCAGTACTTC	CASSFQLRDTSSYEQYF
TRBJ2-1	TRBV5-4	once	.	TGTGCCAGCAGCTTAGGGGGGGTTACTAGCTCCTACAATGAGCAGTTCTTC	CASSLGGVTSSYNEQFF
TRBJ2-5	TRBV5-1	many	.	TGCGCCAGCAGCCCGGCACCGGGGAGGCGGGAGACCCAGTACTTC	CASSPAPGRRETQYF
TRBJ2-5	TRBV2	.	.	TGTGCCAGCAGTGAAGGGCAGAACCCGAGGAGATACCAAGAGACCCAGTACTTC	CASSEGQNPRRYQETQYF
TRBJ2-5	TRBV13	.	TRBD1	TGTGCCAGCAGCGAAGACGTCTCCCAGGGGGCAGAGACCCAGTACTTC	CASSEDVSQGAETQYF
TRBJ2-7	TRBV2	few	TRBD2	TGTGCCAGCAGTGACTGGGGGGGAGGGGTCGGCGAGCAGTACTTC	CASSDWGGGVGEQYF
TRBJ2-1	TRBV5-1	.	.	TGCGCCAGCAGCGTCTCGACTCGCCGAGGCACCAATGAGCAGTTCTTC	CASSVSTRRGTNEQFF
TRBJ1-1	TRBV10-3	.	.	TGTGCCATCAGCCGCCAGGGGAACACTGAAGCTTTCTTT	CAISRQGNTEAFF
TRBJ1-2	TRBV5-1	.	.	TGCGCCAGCAGCTTACCCAGCTATGGCTACACCTTC	CASSLPSYGYTF
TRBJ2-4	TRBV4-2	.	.	TGTGCCAGCAGCCATTCCGAGGGAGACATTCAGTACTTC	CASSHSEGDIQYF
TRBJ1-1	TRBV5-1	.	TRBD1	TGCGCCAGCAGCTTCACAGGGGCGATAAGCACTGAAGCTTTCTTT	CASSFTGAISTEAFF
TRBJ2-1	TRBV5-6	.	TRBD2	TGTGCCAGCAGTCCCTCAAGCGCGGGACTAGCGGGGGGCAATGAGCAGTTCTTC	CASSPSSAGLAGGNEQFF
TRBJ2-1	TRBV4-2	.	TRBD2	TGTGCCAGCAGCAGGCTAGCGGGAGGCCTCGGATCCTCCTACAATGAGCAGTTCTTC	CASSRLAGGLGSSYNEQFF
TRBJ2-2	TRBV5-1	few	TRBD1	TGCGCCAGCAGCTTTGACAGGGCCACCGGGGAGCTGTTTTTT	CASSFDRATGELFF
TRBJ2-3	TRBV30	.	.	TGTGCCTGCCAAAAGGGACTCCACACAGATACGCAGTATTTT	CACQKGLHTDTQYF
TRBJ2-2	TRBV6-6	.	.	TGTGCCAGCAGTCAACCGGGACAAATAAACACCGGGGAGCTGTTTTTT	CASSQPGQINTGELFF
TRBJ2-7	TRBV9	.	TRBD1	TGTGCCAGCAGCGTAGAGGGACAGTTCTCCTACGAGCAGTACTTC	CASSVEGQFSYEQYF
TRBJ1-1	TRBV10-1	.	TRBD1	TGCGCCAGCAGTGCTTACAGGGGGGGCTCGAACACTGAAGCTTTCTTT	CASSAYRGGSNTEAFF
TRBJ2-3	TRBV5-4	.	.	TGTGCCAGCAGCTTGCCCCGACTTGATACGCAGTATTTT	CASSLPRLDTQYF
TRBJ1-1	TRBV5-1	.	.	TGCGCCAGCAGCCAGACAGGTGGCACTGAAGCTTTCTTT	CASSQTGGTEAFF
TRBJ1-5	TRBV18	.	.	TGTGCCAGCTCACCACTTAGCGACGGAAAGGGGCCCCAGCATTTT	CASSPLSDGKGPQHF
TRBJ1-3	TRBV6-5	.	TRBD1	TGTGCCAGCAGCCCCGGGACAGGGCTTCGGAACACCATATATTTT	CASSPGTGLRNTIYF
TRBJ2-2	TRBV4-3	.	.	TGCGCCAGCAGCCAAGAACAGGGAATCACCGGGGAGCTGTTTTTT	CASSQEQGITGELFF
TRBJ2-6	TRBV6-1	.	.	TGTGCCAGCAGTGACAGGGTCTCTGGGGCCAACGTCCTGACTTTC	CASSDRVSGANVLTF
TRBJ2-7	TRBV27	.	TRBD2	TGTGCCAGCAGTCCCGGGACTAGCGGGAGCCGCTTCGAGCAGTACTTC	CASSPGTSGSRFEQYF
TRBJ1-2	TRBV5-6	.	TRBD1	TGTGCCAGCAGCCGGGACAGAGACTATGGCTACACCTTC	CASSRDRDYGYTF
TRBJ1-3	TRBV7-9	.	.	TGTGCCAGCAGCTCCTACCAGGGGCTGGGAGAAGCTGGAAACACCATATATTTT	CASSSYQGLGEAGNTIYF
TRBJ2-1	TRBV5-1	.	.	TGCGCCAGCGCGCGGGCGTACGGGAGAACCGACAATGAGCAGTTCTTC	CASARAYGRTDNEQFF
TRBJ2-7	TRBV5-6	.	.	TGTGCCAGCAGCTTGGGACAGTTCTACGAGCAGTACTTC	CASSLGQFYEQYF